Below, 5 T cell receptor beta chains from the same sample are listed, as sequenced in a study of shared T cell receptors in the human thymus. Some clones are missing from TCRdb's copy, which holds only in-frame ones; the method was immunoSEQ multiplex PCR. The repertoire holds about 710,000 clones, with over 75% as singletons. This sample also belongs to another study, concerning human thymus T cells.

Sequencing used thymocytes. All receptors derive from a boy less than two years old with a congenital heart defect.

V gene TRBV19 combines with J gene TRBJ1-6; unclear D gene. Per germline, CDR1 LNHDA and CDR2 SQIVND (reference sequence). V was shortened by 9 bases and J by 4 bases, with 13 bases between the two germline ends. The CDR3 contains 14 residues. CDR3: CASRTGGYNSPLHF. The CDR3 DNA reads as TGTGCCAGCAGAACGGGAGGGTATAATTCACCCCTCCACTTT.

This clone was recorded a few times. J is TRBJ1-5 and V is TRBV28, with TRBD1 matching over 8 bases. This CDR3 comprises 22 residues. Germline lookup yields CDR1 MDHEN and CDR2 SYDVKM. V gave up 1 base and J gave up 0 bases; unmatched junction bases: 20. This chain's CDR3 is CASSLFLWTGTGSFRSNQPQHF. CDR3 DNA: TGTGCCAGCAGTTTATTTCTTTGGACGGGGACAGGCTCTTTTCGTAGCAATCAGCCCCAGCATTTT. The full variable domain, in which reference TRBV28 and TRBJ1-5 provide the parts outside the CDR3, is DVKVTQSSRYLVKRTGEKVFLECVQDMDHENMFWYRQDPGLGLRLIYFSYDVKMKEKGDIPEGYSVSREKKERFSLILESASTNQTSMYLCASSLFLWTGTGSFRSNQPQHFGDGTRLSIL.

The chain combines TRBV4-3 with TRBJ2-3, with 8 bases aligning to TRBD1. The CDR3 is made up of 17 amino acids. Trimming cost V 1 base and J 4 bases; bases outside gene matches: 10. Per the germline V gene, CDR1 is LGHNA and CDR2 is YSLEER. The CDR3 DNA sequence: TGCGCCAGCAGCCAAGGGGATGCGGCAGGGGGCCCAGATACGCAGTATTTT. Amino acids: CASSQGDAAGGPDTQYF.

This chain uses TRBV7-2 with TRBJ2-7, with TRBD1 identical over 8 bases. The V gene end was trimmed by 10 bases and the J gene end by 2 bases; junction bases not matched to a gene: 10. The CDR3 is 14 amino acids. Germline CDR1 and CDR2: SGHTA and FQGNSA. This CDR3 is CAIRKDRAAYEQYF. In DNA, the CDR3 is TGTGCCATACGAAAGGACAGGGCAGCCTACGAGCAGTACTTC.

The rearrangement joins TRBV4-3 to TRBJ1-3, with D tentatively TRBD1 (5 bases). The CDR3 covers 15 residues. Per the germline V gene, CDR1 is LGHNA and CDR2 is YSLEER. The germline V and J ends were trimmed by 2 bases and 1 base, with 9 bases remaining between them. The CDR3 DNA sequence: TGCGCCAGCAGCCAACCCCGACAGTCTGGAAACACCATATATTTT. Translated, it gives CASSQPRQSGNTIYF.